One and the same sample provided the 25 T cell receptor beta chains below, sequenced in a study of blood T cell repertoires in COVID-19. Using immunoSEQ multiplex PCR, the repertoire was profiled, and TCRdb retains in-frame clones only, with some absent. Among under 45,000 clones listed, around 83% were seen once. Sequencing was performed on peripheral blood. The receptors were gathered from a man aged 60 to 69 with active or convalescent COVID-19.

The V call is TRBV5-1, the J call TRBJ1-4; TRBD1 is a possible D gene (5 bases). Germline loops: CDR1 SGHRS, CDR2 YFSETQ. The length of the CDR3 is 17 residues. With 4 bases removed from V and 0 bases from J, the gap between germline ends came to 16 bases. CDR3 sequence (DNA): TGCGCCAGCAGCAAGACAGTCAACACTGCAACTAATGAAAAACTGTTTTTT. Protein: CASSKTVNTATNEKLFF.

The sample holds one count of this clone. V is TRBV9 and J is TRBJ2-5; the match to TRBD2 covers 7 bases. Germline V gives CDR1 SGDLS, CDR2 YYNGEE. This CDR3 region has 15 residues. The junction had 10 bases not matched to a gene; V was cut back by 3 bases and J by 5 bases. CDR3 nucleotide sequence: TGTGCCAGCAGCGCCCTCGCCGGGGGGTGGGAGACCCAGTACTTC. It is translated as CASSALAGGWETQYF.

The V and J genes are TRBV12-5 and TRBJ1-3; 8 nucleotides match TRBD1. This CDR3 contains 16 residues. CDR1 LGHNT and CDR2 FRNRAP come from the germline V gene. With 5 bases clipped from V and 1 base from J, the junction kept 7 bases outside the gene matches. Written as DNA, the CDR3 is TGTGCTAGTGGTCAGACAGGGGATACTTCTGGAAACACCATATATTTT. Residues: CASGQTGDTSGNTIYF.

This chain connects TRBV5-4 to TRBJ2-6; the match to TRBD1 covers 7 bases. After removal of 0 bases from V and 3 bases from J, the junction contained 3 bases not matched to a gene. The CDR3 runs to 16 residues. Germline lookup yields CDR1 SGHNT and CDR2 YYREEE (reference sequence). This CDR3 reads CASSLGGQFGANVLTF. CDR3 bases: TGTGCCAGCAGCTTGGGGGGACAGTTTGGGGCCAACGTCCTGACTTTC.

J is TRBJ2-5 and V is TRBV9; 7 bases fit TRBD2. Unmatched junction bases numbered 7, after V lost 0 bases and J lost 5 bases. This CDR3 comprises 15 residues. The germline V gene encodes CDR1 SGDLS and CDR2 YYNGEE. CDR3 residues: CASSVGGGRGETQYF. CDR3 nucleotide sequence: TGTGCCAGCAGCGTAGGTGGCGGGAGAGGTGAGACCCAGTACTTC.

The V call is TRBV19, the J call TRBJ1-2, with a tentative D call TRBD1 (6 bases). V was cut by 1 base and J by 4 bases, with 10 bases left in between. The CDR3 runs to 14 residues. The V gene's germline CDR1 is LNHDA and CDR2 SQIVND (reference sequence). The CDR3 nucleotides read TGTGCCAGTAGTATAGGCGGGGGCGGCTATGGCTACACCTTC. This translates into CASSIGGGGYGYTF.

CDR3 residues: CASSPDRGSGYTF. CDR3 DNA sequence: TGTGCCAGCTCACCGGACAGGGGATCCGGCTACACCTTC. V is TRBV18 and J is TRBJ1-2; 9 bases fit TRBD1. From germline, CDR1 is KGHSH and CDR2 LQKENI. The J segment lost 8 bases and the V segment lost 3 bases, leaving 4 bases of the junction unmatched. The CDR3 has 13 residues. The complete variable domain, with remaining parts taken from reference TRBV18 and TRBJ1-2, reads NAGVMQNPRHLVRRRGQEARLRCSPMKGHSHVYWYRQLPEEGLKFMVYLQKENIIDESGMPKERFSAEFPKEGPSILRIQQVVRGDSAAYFCASSPDRGSGYTFGSGTRLTVV.

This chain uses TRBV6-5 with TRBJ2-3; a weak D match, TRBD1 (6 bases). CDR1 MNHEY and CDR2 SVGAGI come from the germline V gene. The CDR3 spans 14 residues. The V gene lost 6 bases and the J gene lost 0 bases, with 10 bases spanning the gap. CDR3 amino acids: CASRQGLSTDTQYF. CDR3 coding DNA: TGTGCCAGCAGGCAGGGGCTGAGCACAGATACGCAGTATTTT.

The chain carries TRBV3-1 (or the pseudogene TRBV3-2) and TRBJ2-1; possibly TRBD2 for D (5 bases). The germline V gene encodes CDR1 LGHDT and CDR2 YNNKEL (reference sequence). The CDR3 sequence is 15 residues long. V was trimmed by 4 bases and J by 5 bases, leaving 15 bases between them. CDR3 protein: CASSRERRVNNEQFF. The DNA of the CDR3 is TGTGCCAGCAGCCGGGAGCGTAGGGTCAACAATGAGCAGTTCTTC.

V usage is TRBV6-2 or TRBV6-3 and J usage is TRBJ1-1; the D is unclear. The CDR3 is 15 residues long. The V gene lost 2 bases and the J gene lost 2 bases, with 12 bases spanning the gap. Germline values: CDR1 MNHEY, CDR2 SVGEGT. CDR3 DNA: TGTGCCAGCAGTTACCCAGCAGGTCTCAACACTGAAGCTTTCTTT. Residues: CASSYPAGLNTEAFF.

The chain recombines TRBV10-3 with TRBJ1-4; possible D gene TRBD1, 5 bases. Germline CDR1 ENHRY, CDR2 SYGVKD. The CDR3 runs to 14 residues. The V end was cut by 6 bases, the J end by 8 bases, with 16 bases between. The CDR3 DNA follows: TGTGCCATCAGGGGAAGCGCAGGGCAAGAAAAACTGTTTTTT. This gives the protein CAIRGSAGQEKLFF.

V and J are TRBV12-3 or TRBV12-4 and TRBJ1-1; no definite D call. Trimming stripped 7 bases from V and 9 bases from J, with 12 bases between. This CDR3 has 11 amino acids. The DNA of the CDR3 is TGTGCCAGCACTCTCGGGTGGCAAGCTTTCTTT. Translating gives CASTLGWQAFF.

CDR3 protein: CASSFTGGNEKLFF. In DNA form, the CDR3 reads TGCGCCAGCAGCTTTACAGGGGGAAATGAAAAACTGTTTTTT. The rearrangement uses TRBV5-1 and TRBJ1-4; 8 bases match TRBD1. The germline gives CDR1 SGHRS, CDR2 YFSETQ. The CDR3 totals 14 residues. The J segment lost 5 bases and the V segment lost 2 bases, leaving 2 bases of the junction unmatched.

CDR3 nucleotides: TGTGCCAGCAGCCGGGACAGTACATACACCTTC. Protein: CASSRDSTYTF. V is TRBV6-2 or TRBV6-3 and J is TRBJ1-2; 7 nucleotides align to TRBD1. The CDR3 covers 11 residues. V trimming: 6 bases; J trimming: 11 bases; junction bases outside the gene matches: 6. In germline, CDR1 is MNHEY, CDR2 SVGEGT.

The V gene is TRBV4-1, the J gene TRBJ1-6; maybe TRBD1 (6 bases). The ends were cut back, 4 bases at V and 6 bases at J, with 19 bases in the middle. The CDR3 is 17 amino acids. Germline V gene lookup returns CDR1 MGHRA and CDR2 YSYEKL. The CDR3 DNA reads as TGCGCCAGCAGCCTAACCTTAACAGGGCTCTTTAATTCACCCCTCCACTTT. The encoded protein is CASSLTLTGLFNSPLHF.

As DNA, the CDR3 is TGTGCCTGGAGTGTGGGCATCAATGAGCAGTTCTTC. It is translated as CAWSVGINEQFF. V and J are TRBV30 and TRBJ2-1; D remains ambiguous. CDR1 is GTSNPN, CDR2 SVGIG, per germline (reference sequence). V lost 0 bases and J lost 6, with 6 bases in between. This CDR3 contains 12 residues.

CDR3 sequence (DNA): TGTGCCACCAGCAGGGGACTAAGCGGGGGGGCTATTGCCGGGGAGCTGTTTTTT. Translation: CATSRGLSGGAIAGELFF. V and J are TRBV15 and TRBJ2-2; TRBD2 aligns across 10 bases. This CDR3 has 18 residues. Losses at the gene ends were 3 bases for V and 6 bases for J; bases not matched to a gene: 13. Germline V gives CDR1 LNHNV, CDR2 YYDKDF (reference sequence).

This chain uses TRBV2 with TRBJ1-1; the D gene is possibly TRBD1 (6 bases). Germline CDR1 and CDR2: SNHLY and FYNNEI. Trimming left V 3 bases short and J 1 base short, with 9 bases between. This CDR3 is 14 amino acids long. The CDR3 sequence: CASSDRGGNTEAFF. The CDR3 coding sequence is TGTGCCAGCAGTGATAGGGGGGGGAACACTGAAGCTTTCTTT.

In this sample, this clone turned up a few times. The chain's CDR3 is CATSDGGPSWNQPQHF. The CDR3 DNA reads as TGTGCCACCAGTGATGGCGGGCCGTCCTGGAATCAGCCCCAGCATTTT. The chain combines TRBV24-1 with TRBJ1-5, with D hard to call. V lost 3 bases and J 4 bases, leaving 15 bases between the germline ends. Germline V gene sequence: CDR1 KGHDR, CDR2 SFDVKD. The CDR3 totals 16 residues.

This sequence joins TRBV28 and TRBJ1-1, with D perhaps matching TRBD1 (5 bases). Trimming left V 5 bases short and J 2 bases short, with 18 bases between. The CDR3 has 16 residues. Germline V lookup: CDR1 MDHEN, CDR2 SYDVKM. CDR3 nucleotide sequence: TGTGCCAGCAGTCTCTCCGGGGGGGAACTTAACACTGAAGCTTTCTTT. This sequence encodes CASSLSGGELNTEAFF.

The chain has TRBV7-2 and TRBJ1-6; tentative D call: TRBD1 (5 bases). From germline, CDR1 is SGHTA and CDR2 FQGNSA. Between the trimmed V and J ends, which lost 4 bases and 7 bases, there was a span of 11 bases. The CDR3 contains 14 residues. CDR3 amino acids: CASSSQGSNSPLHF. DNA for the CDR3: TGTGCCAGCAGCTCTCAGGGTTCGAATTCACCCCTCCACTTT.

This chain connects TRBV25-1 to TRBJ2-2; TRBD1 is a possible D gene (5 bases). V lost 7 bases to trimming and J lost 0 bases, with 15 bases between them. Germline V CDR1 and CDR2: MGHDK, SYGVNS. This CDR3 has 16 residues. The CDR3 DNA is TGTGCCAGCACCGAAGGGGCCTCAACGAACACCGGGGAGCTGTTTTTT. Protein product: CASTEGASTNTGELFF.

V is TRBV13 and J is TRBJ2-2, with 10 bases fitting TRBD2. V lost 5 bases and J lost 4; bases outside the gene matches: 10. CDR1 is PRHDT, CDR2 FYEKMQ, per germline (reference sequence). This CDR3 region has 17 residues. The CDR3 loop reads CASSPRGTSGVTGELFF. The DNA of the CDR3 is TGTGCCAGCAGCCCGCGAGGAACTAGCGGGGTCACCGGGGAGCTGTTTTTT.

The CDR3 protein is CASSPGGQGAGETQYF. In DNA form, the CDR3 reads TGTGCCAGCAGCCCAGGTGGGCAGGGGGCGGGAGAGACCCAGTACTTC. The genes are TRBV9 and TRBJ2-5, with 8 bases lining up with TRBD1. The CDR3 extends over 16 amino acids. CDR1 SGDLS and CDR2 YYNGEE come from the germline V gene. The ends lost 4 bases at V and 4 bases at J; junction bases unmatched: 12.

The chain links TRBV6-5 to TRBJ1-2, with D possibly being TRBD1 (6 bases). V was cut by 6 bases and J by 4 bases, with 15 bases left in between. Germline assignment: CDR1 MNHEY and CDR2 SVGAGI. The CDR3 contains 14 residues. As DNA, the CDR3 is TGTGCCAGCAGATCCACATACAGGGTCTATGGCTACACCTTC. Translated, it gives CASRSTYRVYGYTF.